This TCR beta chain was documented in a study of T cells expressing NK-cell markers (dated by TCRdb to the early 2020s). Regarding the complete study: In sorted CD3+CD56+NKG2C+, CD3+CD56+NKG2C- and CD3+CD56-NKG2C+ T-cell subsets from eight donors, TCR beta-chain repertoires were profiled. Of the eight sequenced donors, seven were found to be HCMV-seropositive and one was found to be HCMV-seronegative. The eight sequenced donors were randomly selected healthy volunteers, three men and five women. The libraries were sequenced on Illumina HiSeq 2000/2500, MiSeq or NextSeq, producing 2 x 150 bp reads.

Note on this clonotype: Its target antigen remains unknown.

Sequenced on an Illumina HiSeq 2000. 5'RACE template switching, by which a universal primer site and unique molecular identifiers were added, was used to make TCR beta cDNA libraries. Synthesis of cDNA was primed from the TCR beta constant segment and was followed by two consecutive PCR amplification steps. Per the source publication's procedure: MIGEC was used to demultiplex reads and group reads by UMI, and MiTCR was used to assemble and quantify clonotypes. To exclude erroneous sequences, only TCR cDNA sequences supported by at least two reads were retained. Downstream repertoire analysis used the tcR package, and clonotypes were matched across fractions by CDR3 nucleotide sequence plus V segment. VDJmatch was used to annotate antigen specificity against VDJdb, with one amino acid substitution allowed in CDR3. Based on TCRdb reprocessing of the reads, there is one entry per CDR3 protein sequence, and DNA is missing. The V and J calls and clone size come from TCRdb's table, not from the authors' own analysis. This sample's table contains about 160,000 distinct CDR3 sequences. The ten largest clones represent about a fifth of the sample.

CDR1 and CDR2 are drawn from the germline V gene: SNHLY, FYNNEI. The CDR3 covers 11 residues, taking in both the cysteine and the phenylalanine. DNA is not on record. A commercial ELISA kit detecting HCMV-specific IgG in serum was used to determine HCMV serostatus. Peripheral blood mononuclear cells were isolated from blood by Ficoll density gradient centrifugation. Results the study describes overall, beyond this receptor: Whether the expanded NKG2C-expressing T cell clones were specific for HCMV antigens was left unclear. In more than 5 donors, the dominant CD3+CD56+NKG2C+ clonotypes were found to rank among the top 10 CD8+ clonotypes and to make up roughly 1.0-7.0% of CD8+ T cells. Those dominant clonotypes were again the most abundant among CD3+CD56-NKG2C+ cells in a few donors, at about 25-65%.

The chain couples TRBV2 to TRBJ2-7. This sequence originates from a woman between 18 and 75 years old in good health. Material for sequencing was blood T cells: a sorted CD56 or NKG2C T cell subset, CD4+ or CD8+ T cells, or bulk PBMC T cells (not recorded which). The CDR3 here reads CASSELAAKYF.